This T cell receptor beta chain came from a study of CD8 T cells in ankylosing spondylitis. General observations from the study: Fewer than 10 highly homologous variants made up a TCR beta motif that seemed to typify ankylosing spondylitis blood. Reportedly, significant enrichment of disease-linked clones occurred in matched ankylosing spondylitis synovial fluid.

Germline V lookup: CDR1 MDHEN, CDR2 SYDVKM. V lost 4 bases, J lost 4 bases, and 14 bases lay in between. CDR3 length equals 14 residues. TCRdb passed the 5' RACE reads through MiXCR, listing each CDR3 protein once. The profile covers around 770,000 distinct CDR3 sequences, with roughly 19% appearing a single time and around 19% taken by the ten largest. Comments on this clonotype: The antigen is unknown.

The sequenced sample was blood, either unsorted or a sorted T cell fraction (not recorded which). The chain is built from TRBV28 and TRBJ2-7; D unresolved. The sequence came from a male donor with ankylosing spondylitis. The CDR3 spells CASSSNPVRYEQYF. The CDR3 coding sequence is TGTGCCAGCAGTTCCAATCCCGTCCGTTACGAGCAGTACTTC.